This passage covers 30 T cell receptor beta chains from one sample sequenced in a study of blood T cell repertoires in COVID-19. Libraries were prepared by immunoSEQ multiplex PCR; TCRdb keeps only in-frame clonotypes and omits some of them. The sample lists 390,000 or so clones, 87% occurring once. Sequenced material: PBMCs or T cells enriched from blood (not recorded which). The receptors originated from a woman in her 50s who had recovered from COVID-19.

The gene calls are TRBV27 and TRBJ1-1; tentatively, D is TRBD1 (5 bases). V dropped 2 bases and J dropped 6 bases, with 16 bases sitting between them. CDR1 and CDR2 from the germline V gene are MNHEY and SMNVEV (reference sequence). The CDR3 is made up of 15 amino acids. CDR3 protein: CASSLLSGRGPEAFF. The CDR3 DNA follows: TGTGCCAGCAGTTTACTCTCCGGGAGGGGACCTGAAGCTTTCTTT.

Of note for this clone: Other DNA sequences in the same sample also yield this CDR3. CDR3 protein: CASSPGENYGYTF. Written as DNA, the CDR3 is TGTGCCAGCTCACCAGGGGAGAACTATGGCTACACCTTC. J is TRBJ1-2 and V is TRBV18; D gene ambiguous. V was shortened by 2 bases and J by 2 bases, with 6 bases between the two germline ends. Germline values: CDR1 KGHSH, CDR2 LQKENI. The CDR3 is 13 amino acids.

The CDR3 nucleotides read TGTGCCAGCAGTGTTGAACAGGTATTTGAAGCTTTCTTT. Its protein product is CASSVEQVFEAFF. This chain connects TRBV2 to TRBJ1-1; tentative D call: TRBD1 (5 bases). Germline V lookup: CDR1 SNHLY, CDR2 FYNNEI. Trimming removed 4 bases from V and 7 bases from J, with 13 bases in between. This CDR3 spans 13 amino acids.

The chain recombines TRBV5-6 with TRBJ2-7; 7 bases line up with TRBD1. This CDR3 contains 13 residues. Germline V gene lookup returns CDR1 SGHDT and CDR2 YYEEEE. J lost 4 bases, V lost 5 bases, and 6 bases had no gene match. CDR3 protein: CASRRDSLYEQYF. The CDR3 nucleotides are TGTGCCAGCAGACGGGACAGTTTATACGAGCAGTACTTC.

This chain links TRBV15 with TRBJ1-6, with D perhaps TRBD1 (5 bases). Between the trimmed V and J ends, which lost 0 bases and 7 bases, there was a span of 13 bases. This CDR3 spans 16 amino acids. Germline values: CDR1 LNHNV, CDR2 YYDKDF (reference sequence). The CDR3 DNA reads TGTGCCACCAGCAGAGATACTGGCAGACAGAATTCACCCCTCCACTTT. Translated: CATSRDTGRQNSPLHF.

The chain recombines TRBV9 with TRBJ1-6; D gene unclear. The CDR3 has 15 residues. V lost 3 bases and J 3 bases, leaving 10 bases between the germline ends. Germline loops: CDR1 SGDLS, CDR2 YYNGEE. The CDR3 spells CASSATSNYNSPLHF. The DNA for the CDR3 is TGTGCCAGCAGCGCAACTTCGAACTATAATTCACCCCTCCACTTT.

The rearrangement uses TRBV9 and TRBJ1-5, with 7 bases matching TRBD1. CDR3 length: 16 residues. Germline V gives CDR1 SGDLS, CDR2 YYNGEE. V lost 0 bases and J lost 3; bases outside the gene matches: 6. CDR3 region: CASSVDPGTVNQPQHF. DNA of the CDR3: TGTGCCAGCAGCGTAGACCCGGGGACAGTCAATCAGCCCCAGCATTTT.

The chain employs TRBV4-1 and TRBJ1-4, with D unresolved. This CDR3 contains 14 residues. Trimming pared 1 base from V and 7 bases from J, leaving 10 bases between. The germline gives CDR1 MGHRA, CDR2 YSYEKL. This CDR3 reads CASSQVWPPEKLFF. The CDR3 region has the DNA TGCGCCAGCAGCCAAGTGTGGCCGCCTGAAAAACTGTTTTTT.

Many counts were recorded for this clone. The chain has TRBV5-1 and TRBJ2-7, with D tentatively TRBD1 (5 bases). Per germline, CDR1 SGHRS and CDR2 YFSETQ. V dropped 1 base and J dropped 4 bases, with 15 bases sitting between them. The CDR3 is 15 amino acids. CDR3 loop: CASSLRQGVMYEQYF. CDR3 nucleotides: TGCGCCAGCAGCTTGCGGCAGGGTGTAATGTACGAGCAGTACTTC.

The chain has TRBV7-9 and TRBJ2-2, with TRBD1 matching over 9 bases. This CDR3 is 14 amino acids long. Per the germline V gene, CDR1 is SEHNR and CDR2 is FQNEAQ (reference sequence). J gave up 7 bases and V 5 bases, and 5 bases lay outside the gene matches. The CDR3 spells CASSVYRGRGELFF. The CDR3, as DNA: TGTGCCAGCAGCGTATACAGGGGGCGCGGGGAGCTGTTTTTT.

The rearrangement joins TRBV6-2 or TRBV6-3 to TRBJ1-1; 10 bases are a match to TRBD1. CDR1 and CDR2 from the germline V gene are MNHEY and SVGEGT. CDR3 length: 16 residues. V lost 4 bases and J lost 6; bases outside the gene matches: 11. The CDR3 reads CASSSMNRDRGSEAFF. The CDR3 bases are TGTGCCAGCAGTTCCATGAACCGGGACAGGGGATCTGAAGCTTTCTTT.

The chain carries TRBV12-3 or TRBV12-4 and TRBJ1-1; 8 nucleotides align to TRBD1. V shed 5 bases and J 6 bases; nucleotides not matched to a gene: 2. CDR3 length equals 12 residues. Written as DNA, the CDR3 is TGTGCCAGCAGTGGACAGGGATCTGAAGCTTTCTTT. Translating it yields CASSGQGSEAFF.

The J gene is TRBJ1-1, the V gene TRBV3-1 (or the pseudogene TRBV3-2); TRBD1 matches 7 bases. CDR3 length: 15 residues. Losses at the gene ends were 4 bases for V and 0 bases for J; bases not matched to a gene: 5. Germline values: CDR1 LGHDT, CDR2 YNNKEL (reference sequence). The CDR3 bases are TGTGCCAGCAGCCCACTACAGGGGATGAACACTGAAGCTTTCTTT. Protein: CASSPLQGMNTEAFF.

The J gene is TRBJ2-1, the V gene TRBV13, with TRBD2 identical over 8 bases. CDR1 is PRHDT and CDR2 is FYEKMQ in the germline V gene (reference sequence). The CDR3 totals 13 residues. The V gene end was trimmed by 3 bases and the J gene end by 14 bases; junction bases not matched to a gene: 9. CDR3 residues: CASSLGPRGGKFF. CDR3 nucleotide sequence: TGTGCCAGCAGCTTGGGCCCCCGGGGGGGTAAGTTCTTC.

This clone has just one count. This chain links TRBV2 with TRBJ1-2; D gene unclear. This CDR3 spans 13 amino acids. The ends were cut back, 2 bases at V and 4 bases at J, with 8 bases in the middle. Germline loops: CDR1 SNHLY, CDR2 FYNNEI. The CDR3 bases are TGTGCCAGCAGTGAAAACAGACGCTATGGCTACACCTTC. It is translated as CASSENRRYGYTF.

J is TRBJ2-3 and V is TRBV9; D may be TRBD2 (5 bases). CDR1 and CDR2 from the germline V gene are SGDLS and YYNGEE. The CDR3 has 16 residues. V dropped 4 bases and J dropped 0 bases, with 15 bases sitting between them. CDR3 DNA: TGTGCCAGCAGCACCGGAGGTGAGACTAGCACAGATACGCAGTATTTT. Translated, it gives CASSTGGETSTDTQYF. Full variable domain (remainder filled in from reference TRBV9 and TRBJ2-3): DSGVTQTPKHLITATGQRVTLRCSPRSGDLSVYWYQQSLDQGLQFLIQYYNGEERAKGNILERFSAQQFPDLHSELNLSSLELGDSALYFCASSTGGETSTDTQYFGPGTRLTVL.

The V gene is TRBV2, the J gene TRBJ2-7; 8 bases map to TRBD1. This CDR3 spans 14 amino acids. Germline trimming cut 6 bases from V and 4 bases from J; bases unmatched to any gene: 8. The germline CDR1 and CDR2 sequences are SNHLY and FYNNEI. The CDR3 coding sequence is TGTGCCAGCAGAAGGACAGGGCTTTCGTACGAGCAGTACTTC. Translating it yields CASRRTGLSYEQYF.

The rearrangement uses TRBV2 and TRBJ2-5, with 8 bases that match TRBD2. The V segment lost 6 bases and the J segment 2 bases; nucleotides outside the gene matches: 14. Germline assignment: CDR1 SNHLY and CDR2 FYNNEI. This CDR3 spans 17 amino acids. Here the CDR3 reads CASRSGLVGLGQETQYF. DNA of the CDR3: TGTGCCAGCAGATCGGGACTAGTGGGTTTGGGACAAGAGACCCAGTACTTC.

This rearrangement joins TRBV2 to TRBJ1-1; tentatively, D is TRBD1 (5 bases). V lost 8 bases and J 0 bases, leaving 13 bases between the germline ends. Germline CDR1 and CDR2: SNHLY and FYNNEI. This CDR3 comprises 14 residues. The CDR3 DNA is TGTGCCAGCCACCCCGACAGCCTGAACACTGAAGCTTTCTTT. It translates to CASHPDSLNTEAFF.

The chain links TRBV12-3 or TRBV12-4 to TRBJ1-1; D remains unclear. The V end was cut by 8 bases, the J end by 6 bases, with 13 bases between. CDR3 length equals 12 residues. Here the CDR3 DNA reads TGTGCCAGCCGTATGGCGGGCCCTGAAGCTTTCTTT. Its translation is CASRMAGPEAFF.

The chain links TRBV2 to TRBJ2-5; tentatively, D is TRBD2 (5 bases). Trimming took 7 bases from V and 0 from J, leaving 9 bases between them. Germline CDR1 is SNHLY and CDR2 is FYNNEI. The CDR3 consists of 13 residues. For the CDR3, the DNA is TGTGCCAGCAATCGGGGTTACCAAGAGACCCAGTACTTC. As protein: CASNRGYQETQYF. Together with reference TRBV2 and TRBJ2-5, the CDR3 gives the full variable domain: EPEVTQTPSHQVTQMGQEVILRCVPISNHLYFYWYRQILGQKVEFLVSFYNNEISEKSEIFDDQFSVERPDGSNFTLKIRSTKLEDSAMYFCASNRGYQETQYFGPGTRLLVL.

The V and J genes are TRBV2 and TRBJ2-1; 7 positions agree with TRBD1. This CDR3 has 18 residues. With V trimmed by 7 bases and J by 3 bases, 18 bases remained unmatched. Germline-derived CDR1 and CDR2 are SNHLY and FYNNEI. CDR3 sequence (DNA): TGTGCCAGCACTCTCCAGTGGGGACAGAACGCTTACTACAATGAGCAGTTCTTC. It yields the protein CASTLQWGQNAYYNEQFF.

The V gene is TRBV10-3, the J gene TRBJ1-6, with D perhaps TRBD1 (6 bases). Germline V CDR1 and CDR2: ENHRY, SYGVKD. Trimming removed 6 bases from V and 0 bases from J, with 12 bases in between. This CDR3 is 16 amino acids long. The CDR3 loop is CAIRRTASSYNSPLHF. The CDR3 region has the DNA TGTGCCATCAGGAGGACAGCGAGCTCCTATAATTCACCCCTCCACTTT.

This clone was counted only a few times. CDR3 loop: CASSFQARISGNTIYF. CDR3 nucleotides: TGTGCCAGCAGCTTTCAGGCCCGAATCTCTGGAAACACCATATATTTT. The chain has TRBV7-9 and TRBJ1-3; D is uncertain. Germline lookup yields CDR1 SEHNR and CDR2 FQNEAQ (reference sequence). Trimming took 3 bases from V and 0 from J, leaving 12 bases between them. The CDR3 is 16 amino acids.

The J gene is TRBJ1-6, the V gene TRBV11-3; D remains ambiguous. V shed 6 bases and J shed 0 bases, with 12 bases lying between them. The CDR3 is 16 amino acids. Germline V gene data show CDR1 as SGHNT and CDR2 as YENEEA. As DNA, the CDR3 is TGTGCCAGCAGTCTAGGTTGCGTCTCCTATAATTCACCCCTCCACTTT. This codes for CASSLGCVSYNSPLHF.

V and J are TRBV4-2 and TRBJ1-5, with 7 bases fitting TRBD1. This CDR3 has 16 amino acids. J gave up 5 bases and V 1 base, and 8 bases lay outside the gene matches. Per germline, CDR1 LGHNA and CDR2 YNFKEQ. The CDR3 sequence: CASSQGDSPGDQPQHF. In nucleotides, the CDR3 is TGTGCCAGCAGCCAAGGGGACAGCCCCGGAGATCAGCCCCAGCATTTT.

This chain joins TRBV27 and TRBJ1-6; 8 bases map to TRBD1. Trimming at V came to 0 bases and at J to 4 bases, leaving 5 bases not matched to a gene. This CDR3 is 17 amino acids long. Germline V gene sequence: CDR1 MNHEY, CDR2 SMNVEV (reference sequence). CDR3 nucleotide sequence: TGTGCCAGCAGTTTATCGTATAGACAGGGGTATAATTCACCCCTCCACTTT. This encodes CASSLSYRQGYNSPLHF.

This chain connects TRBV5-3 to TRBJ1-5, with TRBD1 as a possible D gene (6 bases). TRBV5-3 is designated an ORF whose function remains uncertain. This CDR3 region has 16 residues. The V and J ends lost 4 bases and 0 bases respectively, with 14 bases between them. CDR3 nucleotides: TGTGCCAGAAGCAATCGGACAGCATATAGCAATCAGCCCCAGCATTTT. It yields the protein CARSNRTAYSNQPQHF.

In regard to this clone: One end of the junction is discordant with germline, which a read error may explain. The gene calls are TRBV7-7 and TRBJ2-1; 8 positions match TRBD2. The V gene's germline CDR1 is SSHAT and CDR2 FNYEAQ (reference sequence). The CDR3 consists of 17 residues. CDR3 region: CASSLLSGGSSYNEQFF. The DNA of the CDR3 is TGTGCTAGCAGCTTACTCAGCGGGGGAAGCTCCTACAATGAGCAGTTCTTC.

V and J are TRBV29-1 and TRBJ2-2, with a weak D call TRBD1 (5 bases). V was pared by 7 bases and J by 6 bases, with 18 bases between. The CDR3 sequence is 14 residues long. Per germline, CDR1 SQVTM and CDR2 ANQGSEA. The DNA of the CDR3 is TGCAGCGCCCTGGGGCAGTTGGATTCCGGGGAGCTGTTTTTT. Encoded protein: CSALGQLDSGELFF.